Sequencing of this T cell receptor beta chain was carried out in a study of T cells after yellow fever vaccination. V lost 3 bases and J 4 bases, leaving 10 bases between the germline ends. There are 14 residues in the CDR3. Germline V lookup: CDR1 LGHDT, CDR2 YNNKEL (reference sequence). General study results and limits: Although the secondary response was weaker, it peaked faster, at day 5 versus 15.

Conversion of TCR transcripts into cDNA relied on 5'RACE template switching, which added a universal primer site and UMIs. TCRdb redid the calling of the 5' RACE reads with MiXCR, one entry per CDR3 protein. The sample lists more than 450,000 distinct CDR3 sequences, 20% to 25% occurring once. Details on this clonotype: The antigen is undetermined.

This sequence was found in a man younger than 30 who received the YFV17D yellow fever vaccine. The sequencing used PBMCs, collected around 3 weeks after the first yellow fever vaccination. V gene TRBV3-1 combines with J gene TRBJ2-1, with TRBD2 as a possible D gene (5 bases). CDR3 nucleotides: TGTGCCAGCAGCCATTTGCGGGCTTACAATGAGCAGTTCTTC. Protein: CASSHLRAYNEQFF.